Below are 31 T cell receptor beta chains sequenced from a single sample in a study of T cells in Graves' hyperthyroidism and ophthalmopathy. Amplification targeted TCR beta CDR3 regions from RNA transcripts. With the HTBI primer set, the TCR CDR3 went through a first round of RT-PCR. MiXCR, applied by TCRdb to the multiplex PCR reads, yields one record per CDR3 protein. The data contain hundreds of thousands of distinct CDR3 sequences, 16% of them singletons. The sample was blood. The receptors originated from a woman aged 25 to 39 with Graves' hyperthyroidism.

This chain uses TRBV3-1 with TRBJ2-5, with a possible D match to TRBD2 (5 bases). The germline CDR1 and CDR2 sequences are LGHDT and YNNKEL (reference sequence). The CDR3 has 15 residues. The ends were cut back, 0 bases at V and 8 bases at J, with 16 bases in the middle. CDR3 protein: CASSQDFALGETQYF. CDR3 in DNA: TGTGCCAGCAGCCAAGATTTCGCACTAGGTGAAACCCAGTACTTC.

This clonotype was detected a few times. The V and J genes are TRBV25-1 and TRBJ2-1; 7 bases are a match to TRBD2. Losses at the gene ends were 0 bases for V and 6 bases for J; bases not matched to a gene: 2. Germline V lookup: CDR1 MGHDK, CDR2 SYGVNS. CDR3 length: 14 amino acids. This CDR3 reads CASSEYGGSNEQFF. The CDR3 DNA reads TGTGCCAGCAGTGAATATGGCGGGAGCAATGAGCAGTTCTTC.

This clonotype was counted only a few times. A junction boundary mismatches the germline segment, possibly from a read error. This chain uses TRBV5-6 with TRBJ2-5, with D unresolved. CDR1 SGHDT and CDR2 YYEEEE come from the germline V gene. This CDR3 has 15 residues. CDR3 residues: CAGSFSIGWGETQYF. The CDR3 nucleotides read TGTGCCGGCAGCTTTTCTATAGGGTGGGGAGAGACCCAGTACTTC.

This sequence joins TRBV20-1 and TRBJ2-5, with 7 bases identical to TRBD1. The CDR3 spans 15 residues. V shed 6 bases, J shed 1 base, and the junction held 11 bases outside the gene matches. CDR1 is DFQATT, CDR2 SNEGSKA, per germline (reference sequence). The CDR3 coding sequence is TGCAGTGCGTACAGGAAGGGGGCTTCCCAAGAGACCCAGTACTTC. It translates to CSAYRKGASQETQYF.

At least ten counts were recorded for this clonotype. V usage is TRBV7-9 and J usage is TRBJ2-7, with D unclear. Germline V lookup: CDR1 SEHNR, CDR2 FQNEAQ (reference sequence). V dropped 7 bases and J dropped 5 bases, with 9 bases sitting between them. The CDR3 has 11 amino acids. This CDR3 is CASTPGNEQYF. CDR3 coding DNA: TGTGCCAGCACCCCCGGAAACGAGCAGTACTTC.

This clonotype was counted at least ten times. The rearrangement links TRBV3-1 to TRBJ2-1, with 11 bases lining up with TRBD2. The V gene end was trimmed by 3 bases and the J gene end by 8 bases; junction bases not matched to a gene: 12. Germline V gene data show CDR1 as LGHDT and CDR2 as YNNKEL (reference sequence). CDR3 length: 17 amino acids. CDR3: CASSHRTSGRRFDEQFF. The CDR3 nucleotides are TGTGCCAGCAGCCATCGAACTAGCGGGAGAAGGTTTGATGAGCAGTTCTTC.

The CDR3 region is CASSETGVIGYTF. The CDR3 DNA reads as TGTGCCAGCAGTGAAACAGGGGTGATAGGCTACACCTTC. V is TRBV6-1 and J is TRBJ1-2; the match to TRBD1 covers 7 bases. Germline CDR1 is MNHNS and CDR2 is SASEGT. This CDR3 has 13 amino acids. V dropped 2 bases and J dropped 8; count of bases not matched to a gene: 5.

The sample holds a few counts of this clonotype. V and J are TRBV19 and TRBJ1-2, with TRBD1 as a possible D gene (6 bases). The length of the CDR3 is 15 residues. The germline V and J ends were trimmed by 2 bases and 5 bases, with 15 bases remaining between them. Germline loops: CDR1 LNHDA, CDR2 SQIVND (reference sequence). The DNA for the CDR3 is TGTGCCAGTAGTATAAGTACCGGACAGTTGTATGGCTACACCTTC. Amino acid sequence: CASSISTGQLYGYTF.

The CDR3 coding sequence is TGTGCCAGCAGTTTATCGGGACAGGGGGCGAGGGGTGGCTACACCTTC. Amino acid sequence: CASSLSGQGARGGYTF. The chain links TRBV12-3 or TRBV12-4 to TRBJ1-2; TRBD1 matches 12 bases. V lost 2 bases and J lost 7; bases outside the gene matches: 8. The CDR3 consists of 16 residues.

This clonotype was counted ten times or more. V is TRBV28 and J is TRBJ1-2; TRBD1 is a possible D gene (6 bases). The ends were cut back, 3 bases at V and 8 bases at J, with 13 bases in the middle. The CDR3 spans 13 residues. Germline assignment: CDR1 MDHEN and CDR2 SYDVKM. The CDR3 reads CASSFSGGGGYTF. For the CDR3, the DNA is TGTGCCAGCAGTTTCAGCGGGGGCGGAGGCTACACCTTC.

The gene calls are TRBV6-5 and TRBJ2-1, with 13 nucleotides matching TRBD2. Germline V gene sequence: CDR1 MNHEY, CDR2 SVGAGI. Trimming at V came to 6 bases and at J to 0 bases, leaving 8 bases not matched to a gene. The CDR3 sequence is 18 residues long. This CDR3 is CASSLVTSGRPSYNEQFF. The CDR3 DNA sequence: TGTGCCAGCAGCTTAGTGACTAGCGGGAGGCCCTCCTACAATGAGCAGTTCTTC.

The sample holds many counts of this clonotype. The J gene is TRBJ2-5, the V gene TRBV7-3, with 12 nucleotides matching TRBD2. Germline V CDR1 and CDR2: SGHTA, FQGTGA. The CDR3 totals 17 residues. V shed 5 bases, J shed 5 bases, and the junction held 12 bases outside the gene matches. The CDR3: CASSKGASGRAYETQYF. The CDR3 nucleotides read TGTGCCAGCAGCAAAGGAGCTAGCGGGAGGGCCTACGAGACCCAGTACTTC. Combining the CDR3 with reference TRBV7-3 and TRBJ2-5 gives the whole variable domain GAGVSQTPSNKVTEKGKYVELRCDPISGHTALYWYRQSLGQGPEFLIYFQGTGAADDSGLPNDRFFAVRPEGSVSTLKIQRTERGDSAVYLCASSKGASGRAYETQYFGPGTRLLVL.

The sample holds many counts of this clonotype. J is TRBJ2-1 and V is TRBV6-1, with 14 bases matching TRBD2. This CDR3 has 14 residues. Germline assignment: CDR1 MNHNS and CDR2 SASEGT. Unmatched junction bases numbered 4, after V lost 5 bases and J lost 10 bases. CDR3 nucleotide sequence: TGTGCCAGCAGTAAGGGACTAGCGGGAGTGGAGCAGTTCTTC. This codes for CASSKGLAGVEQFF.

On this clonotype itself: It is likely a read error, because the conserved phenylalanine at the end of the CDR3 is missing. J is TRBJ2-1 and V is TRBV11-3; D is uncertain. Germline V gene data show CDR1 as SGHNT and CDR2 as YENEEA. The ends were cut back, 2 bases at V and 4 bases at J, with 6 bases in the middle. This CDR3 is 13 amino acids long. The chain's CDR3 is CASSLTGYNEQFL. The CDR3 DNA sequence: TGTGCCAGCAGCTTAACTGGATACAATGAGCAGTTCCTC.

This clonotype was picked up many times. J is TRBJ1-1 and V is TRBV6-1; a weak D match, TRBD1 (5 bases). CDR3 length: 14 residues. In germline, CDR1 is MNHNS, CDR2 SASEGT. The ends were cut back, 2 bases at V and 6 bases at J, with 13 bases in the middle. The CDR3 protein is CASSELGGDAEAFF. As DNA, the CDR3 is TGTGCCAGCAGTGAACTGGGGGGGGATGCTGAAGCTTTCTTT.

This clonotype was seen more than once but under ten times. The chain employs TRBV4-2 and TRBJ1-2; a weak D match, TRBD1 (6 bases). The CDR3 is made up of 16 amino acids. The germline CDR1 and CDR2 sequences are LGHNA and YNFKEQ. V was pared by 1 base and J by 2 bases, with 14 bases between. The CDR3 region has the DNA TGTGCCAGCAGCCAAGGACAGCAGGGGCCAAACTATGGCTACACCTTC. Its translation: CASSQGQQGPNYGYTF.

The chain recombines TRBV29-1 with TRBJ2-1; D might be TRBD1 (6 bases). Per germline, CDR1 SQVTM and CDR2 ANQGSEA. This CDR3 has 14 residues. The V end was cut by 1 base, the J end by 2 bases, with 9 bases between. The CDR3 protein is CSVEGGQAYNEQFF. The DNA for the CDR3 is TGCAGCGTTGAAGGGGGGCAGGCCTACAATGAGCAGTTCTTC.

This chain uses TRBV6-2 or TRBV6-3 with TRBJ2-1; D is unresolved. Germline V gives CDR1 MNHEY, CDR2 SVGEGT. This CDR3 is 15 amino acids long. Trimming shortened V by 6 bases and J by 2 bases, and 14 bases separated the two germline ends. The CDR3 spells CASRLLARPYNEQFF. In DNA form, the CDR3 reads TGTGCCAGCAGACTGCTGGCGCGCCCCTACAATGAGCAGTTCTTC.

About this clonotype itself: Since a much larger clone is just one base distant, this may be a read error. The chain recombines TRBV28 with TRBJ2-3; a weak D match, TRBD1 (6 bases). The CDR3 runs 14 residues. From germline, CDR1 is MDHEN and CDR2 SYDVKM. The CDR3 coding sequence is TGTGCCAGCAGTTTATCTAGTAGGACAGATACGCGGTATTTT. Translated, it gives CASSLSSRTDTRYF.

This rearrangement joins TRBV28 to TRBJ2-2; D is unclear. The CDR3 covers 16 residues. Looked up from germline, CDR1 is MDHEN and CDR2 is SYDVKM. V lost 1 base to trimming and J lost 2 bases, with 11 bases between them. Here the CDR3 reads CASSLFGSYNTGELFF. The CDR3 DNA sequence: TGTGCCAGCAGTTTATTTGGCAGTTATAACACCGGGGAGCTGTTTTTT.

The chain has TRBV13 and TRBJ2-3, with TRBD2 as a possible D gene (6 bases). Deletions cut 8 bases from V and 6 bases from J, with 24 bases between. Germline lookup yields CDR1 PRHDT and CDR2 FYEKMQ (reference sequence). The CDR3 covers 16 residues. CDR3 region: CASQEPRDSEWDTQYF. The DNA for the CDR3 is TGTGCCAGCCAGGAGCCAAGGGACTCCGAATGGGATACGCAGTATTTT.

Concerning this clonotype itself: This sequence may be a read error, since a much larger clone differs from it by one base. J is TRBJ2-7 and V is TRBV9; D possibly corresponds to TRBD2 (5 bases). CDR3 size: 13 residues. Trimming took 0 bases from V and 3 from J, leaving 7 bases between them. Germline V gene lookup returns CDR1 SGDLS and CDR2 YYNGEE. CDR3 nucleotide sequence: TGTGCCAGCAGCGTAGCGGGAAACTACGAGCAGTACTTC. Translating it yields CASSVAGNYEQYF.

This clonotype was counted only a few times. The rearrangement links TRBV11-3 to TRBJ2-5; 13 bases match TRBD2. V lost 1 base and J lost 5; bases outside the gene matches: 10. The CDR3 length is 18 residues. Germline V gives CDR1 SGHNT, CDR2 YENEEA. The chain's CDR3 is CASSLGGGLAGVAETQYF. The CDR3 DNA sequence: TGTGCCAGCAGCTTAGGTGGAGGACTAGCGGGAGTCGCCGAGACCCAGTACTTC.

In its sample, this clonotype was seen many times. V usage is TRBV6-1 and J usage is TRBJ2-5; 7 bases agree with TRBD2. CDR3 length: 15 amino acids. Germline CDR1 reads MNHNS; CDR2 reads SASEGT. J was trimmed by 2 bases and V by 2 bases; bases with no gene match: 5. The chain's CDR3 is CASSEWGGRQETQYF. The DNA for the CDR3 is TGTGCCAGCAGTGAATGGGGCGGGAGACAAGAGACCCAGTACTTC.

This clonotype was seen more than once but under ten times. The CDR3 bases are TGTGCCAGCGGCCCACAGGGTTTATCCTACGAGCAGTACTTC. Translation gives CASGPQGLSYEQYF. The chain joins TRBV9 to TRBJ2-7; tentative D call: TRBD1 (6 bases). The CDR3 is made up of 14 amino acids. Germline V gene sequence: CDR1 SGDLS, CDR2 YYNGEE. Trimming pared 7 bases from V and 1 base from J, leaving 15 bases between. The full variable domain, in which reference TRBV9 and TRBJ2-7 provide the parts outside the CDR3, is DSGVTQTPKHLITATGQRVTLRCSPRSGDLSVYWYQQSLDQGLQFLIQYYNGEERAKGNILERFSAQQFPDLHSELNLSSLELGDSALYFCASGPQGLSYEQYFGPGTRLTVT.

This clonotype was counted a single time. A much larger clone is a single base away; this may be a read error. The chain uses TRBV7-3 and TRBJ2-3, with D perhaps matching TRBD2 (5 bases). CDR1 and CDR2 (germline): SGHTA, FQGTGA. The V end was cut by 3 bases, the J end by 3 bases, with 13 bases between. CDR3 length: 15 residues. CDR3 DNA sequence: TGTGCCAGCAGCTTTGCGGAACGGGATACAGATACGCAGTATTTT. Protein: CASSFAERDTDTQYF.

This clonotype was seen at least ten times. This rearrangement joins TRBV7-2 to TRBJ2-7; 8 positions match TRBD1. Germline-derived CDR1 and CDR2 are SGHTA and FQGNSA. The CDR3 extends over 17 amino acids. Trimming took 8 bases from V and 2 from J; bases not matched to a gene: 17. This CDR3 reads CASASSPSGTGPYEQYF. In DNA form, the CDR3 reads TGTGCCAGCGCCTCCTCCCCATCCGGGACAGGCCCCTACGAGCAGTACTTC.

The rearrangement links TRBV20-1 to TRBJ1-5; tentatively, D is TRBD1 (6 bases). CDR1 DFQATT and CDR2 SNEGSKA come from the germline V gene (reference sequence). Trimming cost V 1 base and J 5 bases, with 18 bases left between them. The CDR3 runs 16 residues. CDR3 loop: CSARAPTGWSYQPQHF. The CDR3 DNA follows: TGCAGTGCTAGAGCCCCGACAGGTTGGTCATATCAGCCCCAGCATTTT.

The table lists this clonotype with a few counts. The chain uses TRBV5-4 and TRBJ1-5; 9 bases match TRBD1. The V segment lost 2 bases and the J segment 3 bases; nucleotides outside the gene matches: 3. The CDR3 is 15 residues long. CDR1 is SGHNT, CDR2 YYREEE, per germline (reference sequence). CDR3 loop: CASSFDRGVNQPQHF. CDR3 sequence (DNA): TGTGCCAGCAGCTTCGACAGGGGGGTCAATCAGCCCCAGCATTTT.

The V call is TRBV4-1, the J call TRBJ2-7, with 9 bases fitting TRBD1. With V trimmed by 1 base and J by 0 bases, 16 bases remained unmatched. Germline lookup yields CDR1 MGHRA and CDR2 YSYEKL. This CDR3 contains 20 residues. The CDR3 coding sequence is TGCGCCAGCAGCCAAGGGGCCGGACAGGGGTTCCTTACAAGCTCCTACGAGCAGTACTTC. Translating gives CASSQGAGQGFLTSSYEQYF.

This clonotype was found once. The rearrangement links TRBV29-1 to TRBJ1-4; D not resolved. There are 14 residues in the CDR3. Trimming stripped 6 bases from V and 4 bases from J, with 15 bases between. CDR1 is SQVTM and CDR2 is ANQGSEA in the germline V gene. The DNA of the CDR3 is TGCAGCGTACAAGGGTGGGAGAATAATGAAAAACTGTTTTTT. Protein: CSVQGWENNEKLFF.